Each of the 23 T cell receptor beta chains below was sequenced from the same sample in a study of T cell repertoires in cytomegalovirus infection. MiXCR, run by TCRdb on the reads, gives a single entry per CDR3 protein. The data contain under 500,000 distinct CDR3 sequences, approximately 42% of them seen just once; the ten biggest clones take up 40% to 50%. No antigens are known for them. Sequencing used cultured PBMCs, obtained from culture after CMV antigen stimulation. The receptors derive from a human donor in good health (CMV status not recorded). Some clones in this sample may be carry-over from other donors' samples.

V and J are TRBV5-5 and TRBJ1-1; D remains ambiguous. The CDR3 has 15 residues. Germline values: CDR1 SGHKS, CDR2 YYEKEE (reference sequence). V was trimmed by 2 bases and J by 0 bases, leaving 11 bases between them. DNA for the CDR3: TGTGCCAGCAGCTTAGAGAGTAGTGTGAACACTGAAGCTTTCTTT. Its protein product is CASSLESSVNTEAFF.

This clonotype was seen more than once but under ten times. The genes are TRBV12-3 or TRBV12-4 and TRBJ2-3; a weak D match, TRBD1 (5 bases). With 5 bases removed from V and 2 bases from J, the gap between germline ends came to 14 bases. This CDR3 is 15 amino acids long. The DNA of the CDR3 is TGTGCCAGCAGTCCCACCAGGGCCTACACAGATACGCAGTATTTT. Protein: CASSPTRAYTDTQYF.

This chain joins TRBV6-1 and TRBJ1-5, with D tentatively TRBD1 (5 bases). V lost 5 bases, J lost 3 bases, and 17 bases lay in between. Germline values: CDR1 MNHNS, CDR2 SASEGT. This CDR3 contains 16 residues. Here the CDR3 DNA reads TGTGCCAGCAGTCCACGCCATGGGGCCGACAATCAGCCCCAGCATTTT. Protein product: CASSPRHGADNQPQHF.

The genes are TRBV28 and TRBJ1-2; TRBD1 is a possible D gene (5 bases). The CDR3 contains 14 residues. Per germline, CDR1 MDHEN and CDR2 SYDVKM. Trimming took off 3 bases at V and 5 bases at J, with 13 bases between the two ends. CDR3 in amino acids: CASSLGGLYYGYTF. In DNA form, the CDR3 reads TGTGCCAGCAGTTTGGGGGGACTGTATTATGGCTACACCTTC.

This clonotype was observed a handful of times. The chain employs TRBV7-8 and TRBJ2-1, with 7 bases aligning to TRBD1. The CDR3 length is 15 residues. The V segment lost 5 bases and the J segment 4 bases; nucleotides outside the gene matches: 8. Looked up from germline, CDR1 is SGHVS and CDR2 is FQNEAQ. CDR3 bases: TGTGCCAGCAGCCGACAGGGCGGCAGATACAATGAGCAGTTCTTC. It is translated as CASSRQGGRYNEQFF.

This clonotype was counted at least ten times. The chain couples TRBV7-4 to TRBJ2-7, with 7 bases that match TRBD2. The germline V gene encodes CDR1 SGHVT and CDR2 SQSDAQ. Losses at the gene ends were 5 bases for V and 0 bases for J; bases not matched to a gene: 13. CDR3 length: 17 amino acids. The CDR3 loop is CASSLPSSSGGSYEQYF. CDR3 nucleotides: TGTGCCAGCAGCCTACCCTCGTCTAGCGGAGGCTCCTACGAGCAGTACTTC.

The CDR3 DNA is TGCGCCAGCAGCTTAGGTCAGAGTCCCTACGAGCAGTACTTC. This encodes CASSLGQSPYEQYF. J is TRBJ2-7 and V is TRBV5-1; D gene unclear. Germline CDR1 and CDR2: SGHRS and YFSETQ. This CDR3 contains 14 residues. Trimming took 2 bases from V and 2 from J, leaving 11 bases between them.

The chain has TRBV4-1 and TRBJ2-7, with D tentatively TRBD2 (6 bases). The germline gives CDR1 MGHRA, CDR2 YSYEKL. Deletions cut 0 bases from V and 7 bases from J, with 13 bases between. The CDR3 totals 14 residues. CDR3 DNA: TGCGCCAGCAGCCAAGAGGGCCCGAGCGGGGAGCAGTACTTC. This sequence encodes CASSQEGPSGEQYF.

The V and J genes are TRBV19 and TRBJ2-1, with 14 bases lining up with TRBD2. The CDR3 length is 20 residues. Per the germline V gene, CDR1 is LNHDA and CDR2 is SQIVND (reference sequence). Unmatched junction bases numbered 11, after V lost 2 bases and J lost 2 bases. The CDR3 DNA sequence: TGTGCCAGTAGTATAAAGGCGGGACTAGCGGGAGTTGGCCCCTACAATGAGCAGTTCTTC. Its protein product is CASSIKAGLAGVGPYNEQFF.

V usage is TRBV4-1 and J usage is TRBJ1-1, with a weak D call TRBD1 (5 bases). The germline V gene has CDR1 MGHRA and CDR2 YSYEKL. The CDR3 loop spans 16 amino acids. V lost 0 bases to trimming and J lost 4 bases, with 15 bases between them. CDR3 nucleotides: TGCGCCAGCAGCCAAGAGGTAGCCAGGGTGAGCACTGAAGCTTTCTTT. It codes for CASSQEVARVSTEAFF.

The chain joins TRBV7-9 to TRBJ2-1; 7 bases agree with TRBD1. The V gene's germline CDR1 is SEHNR and CDR2 FQNEAQ (reference sequence). The V gene end was trimmed by 5 bases and the J gene end by 5 bases; junction bases not matched to a gene: 6. There are 14 residues in the CDR3. The CDR3 coding sequence is TGTGCCAGCAGCCCTTCGACAGGGAACAATGAGCAGTTCTTC. It codes for CASSPSTGNNEQFF.

This clonotype has more than one count but fewer than ten. The chain is built from TRBV19 and TRBJ1-2, with a weak D call TRBD1 (6 bases). This CDR3 is built from 13 residues. Per germline, CDR1 LNHDA and CDR2 SQIVND (reference sequence). V lost 3 bases and J lost 6, with 11 bases in between. The CDR3 DNA reads TGTGCCAGTAGTATCAGGGGAGTGGATGGCTACACCTTC. Translation: CASSIRGVDGYTF.

This clonotype was seen a few times. This chain joins TRBV7-2 and TRBJ2-3, with a tentative D call TRBD2 (6 bases). The germline V and J ends were trimmed by 6 bases and 3 bases, with 13 bases remaining between them. CDR1 SGHTA and CDR2 FQGNSA come from the germline V gene. This CDR3 has 14 residues. For the CDR3, the DNA is TGTGCCAGCAGTCAAGCGCGGGAAACAGATACGCAGTATTTT. Protein sequence: CASSQARETDTQYF.

This clonotype was counted between two and nine times. The chain employs TRBV7-2 and TRBJ2-7; the D gene is possibly TRBD1 (5 bases). Germline CDR1 SGHTA, CDR2 FQGNSA. CDR3 length: 12 amino acids. V was cut by 8 bases and J by 6 bases, with 14 bases left in between. This CDR3 reads CASGAYIGEQYF. Here the CDR3 DNA reads TGTGCCAGCGGGGCTTACATAGGCGAGCAGTACTTC.

This clonotype came up once. The chain links TRBV12-3 or TRBV12-4 to TRBJ2-1, with D perhaps TRBD2 (6 bases). This CDR3 has 13 amino acids. The V end was cut by 3 bases, the J end by 9 bases, with 12 bases between. The CDR3 region has the DNA TGTGCCAGCAGTTTGGAGGGAACCGTTGAGCAGTTCTTC. Its translation: CASSLEGTVEQFF.

This clonotype came up a few times. The rearrangement uses TRBV6-2 or TRBV6-3 and TRBJ1-5; tentatively, D is TRBD1 (6 bases). The CDR3 has 15 amino acids. The V end was cut by 3 bases, the J end by 2 bases, with 11 bases between. The germline V gene encodes CDR1 MNHEY and CDR2 SVGEGT. The CDR3 sequence is CASSYGGAGNQPQHF. CDR3 DNA sequence: TGTGCCAGCAGTTATGGGGGGGCCGGCAATCAGCCCCAGCATTTT.

This clonotype came up a few times. The chain uses TRBV6-2 or TRBV6-3 and TRBJ2-5, with D uncertain. Germline V gene data show CDR1 as MNHEY and CDR2 as SVGEGT. CDR3 length: 14 residues. Trimming cost V 2 bases and J 0 bases, with 7 bases left between them. The CDR3 region is CASSYGPNQETQYF. The DNA for the CDR3 is TGTGCCAGCAGTTACGGCCCGAACCAAGAGACCCAGTACTTC.

This chain uses TRBV7-2 with TRBJ1-2, with D possibly matching TRBD1 (5 bases). Germline V gene sequence: CDR1 SGHTA, CDR2 FQGNSA. V dropped 5 bases and J dropped 8 bases, with 27 bases sitting between them. The CDR3 is made up of 17 amino acids. The chain's CDR3 is CASSVGPRGGREGGYTF. Here the CDR3 DNA reads TGTGCCAGCAGCGTAGGTCCCCGTGGGGGTAGAGAGGGAGGCTACACCTTC.

The rearrangement uses TRBV11-2 and TRBJ2-3, with D possibly matching TRBD1 (7 bases). CDR1 is SGHAT and CDR2 is FQNNGV in the germline V gene. V gave up 7 bases and J gave up 5 bases, with 22 bases separating them. The CDR3 covers 16 residues. The CDR3 loop is CASTKGDSGRVDTQYF. The CDR3 DNA sequence: TGTGCCAGCACCAAAGGGGACAGCGGGCGGGTAGATACGCAGTATTTT.

The chain carries TRBV7-2 and TRBJ2-2; D call uncertain. The V gene's germline CDR1 is SGHTA and CDR2 FQGNSA. With 3 bases removed from V and 7 bases from J, the gap between germline ends came to 9 bases. CDR3 length: 13 residues. The CDR3, as DNA: TGTGCCAGCAGCTTGGCCAACCACGGGGAGCTGTTTTTT. This gives the protein CASSLANHGELFF.

A few counts support this clonotype. The rearrangement joins TRBV5-5 to TRBJ1-3; D gene unclear. The V end lost 1 base, the J end lost 0 bases, and 8 bases lay between the germline ends. The CDR3 totals 15 residues. Per germline, CDR1 SGHKS and CDR2 YYEKEE (reference sequence). Here the CDR3 reads CASSLFYPSGNTIYF. CDR3 nucleotides: TGTGCCAGCAGCTTGTTTTATCCCTCTGGAAACACCATATATTTT.

A few counts support this clonotype. The chain is built from TRBV6-5 and TRBJ2-3; no clear D gene. V was trimmed by 8 bases and J by 1 base, leaving 13 bases between them. CDR1 and CDR2 (germline): MNHEY, SVGAGI. The CDR3 sequence is 14 residues long. Written as DNA, the CDR3 is TGTGCCAGCGGAGAAAGAGGACGCACAGATACGCAGTATTTT. It yields the protein CASGERGRTDTQYF.

This sequence joins TRBV2 and TRBJ1-3, with D hard to call. Germline CDR1 and CDR2: SNHLY and FYNNEI. The CDR3 is 13 amino acids. The ends were cut back, 4 bases at V and 0 bases at J, with 4 bases in the middle. The CDR3 reads CASSGNSGNTIYF. DNA for the CDR3: TGTGCCAGCAGTGGGAACTCTGGAAACACCATATATTTT.